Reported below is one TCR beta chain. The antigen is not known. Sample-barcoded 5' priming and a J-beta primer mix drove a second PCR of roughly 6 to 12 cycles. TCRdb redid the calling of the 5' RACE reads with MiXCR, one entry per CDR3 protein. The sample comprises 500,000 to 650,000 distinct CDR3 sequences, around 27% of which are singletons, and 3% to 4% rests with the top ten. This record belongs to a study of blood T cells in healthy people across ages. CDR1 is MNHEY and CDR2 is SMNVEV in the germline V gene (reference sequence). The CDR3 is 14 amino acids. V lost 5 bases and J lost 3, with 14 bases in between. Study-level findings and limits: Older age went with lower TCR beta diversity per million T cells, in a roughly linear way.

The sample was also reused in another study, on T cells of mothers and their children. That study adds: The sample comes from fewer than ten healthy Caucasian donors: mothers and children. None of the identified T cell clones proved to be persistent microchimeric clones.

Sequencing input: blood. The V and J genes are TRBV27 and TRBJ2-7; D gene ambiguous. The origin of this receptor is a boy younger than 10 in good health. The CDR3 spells CASSNPELRYEQYF. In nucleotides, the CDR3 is TGTGCCAGCAGTAACCCCGAGCTCCGCTACGAGCAGTACTTC.